This TCR beta chain was recovered during a study of blood T cell repertoires in COVID-19. In terms of age and location, participants ranged from about 18 to 100 years and lived in about two dozen US areas. Authors' processing steps: Estimated nucleated cell counts came from reference gene primer amplification. Sequenced by immunoSEQ multiplex PCR; TCRdb stores in-frame clones only, minus some. V, J and clone size were drawn from that table, and D and trimming were deduced from the DNA. The table shows about 190,000 clones, with about 88% occurring only once. The CDR3 is 11 amino acids. Trimming cost V 4 bases and J 7 bases, with 7 bases left between them.

Sequencing was carried out using PBMCs or T cells enriched from blood (not recorded which). This clonotype was obtained from a woman in her forties in a cohort exposed to, infected with or recovered from COVID-19 (not recorded which). The rearrangement joins TRBV12-3 or TRBV12-4 to TRBJ1-2, with a weak D call TRBD1 (5 bases). The CDR3 spells CASSWGGGYTF. The CDR3 coding sequence is TGTGCCAGCAGTTGGGGGGGTGGCTACACCTTC.